Presented here are 6 T cell receptor beta chains from one specimen sequenced in a study of shared clonotypes between healthy human individuals. The repertoire was sequenced with immunoSEQ multiplex PCR; TCRdb's copy has only in-frame clones and lacks some. The data contain a few hundred thousand clones, more than 70% of them singletons. What was sequenced was PBMCs. The receptors originated from a woman in her thirties or forties in good health. Some clones in this sample may be carry-over from other donors' samples.

This chain joins TRBV4-1 and TRBJ1-6; D not resolved. Trimming took 4 bases from V and 0 from J, leaving 16 bases between them. This CDR3 has 18 amino acids. From germline, CDR1 is MGHRA and CDR2 YSYEKL. This CDR3 is CASSLLDGGTSYNSPLHF. CDR3 coding DNA: TGCGCCAGCAGCCTGTTGGACGGAGGAACCTCCTATAATTCACCCCTCCACTTT.

CDR3 protein: CASSLGGFEQYF. The CDR3, as DNA: TGTGCCAGCAGCTTGGGGGGGTTCGAGCAGTACTTC. The chain employs TRBV5-6 and TRBJ2-7; D tentatively reads TRBD1 or TRBD2 (5 bases each). Deletions cut 0 bases from V and 6 bases from J, with 7 bases between. The CDR3 loop spans 12 amino acids. CDR1 is SGHDT, CDR2 YYEEEE, per germline.

This clone was detected only once. The rearrangement uses TRBV5-6 and TRBJ1-5; D might be TRBD1 (5 bases). Trimming shortened V by 3 bases and J by 4 bases, and 11 bases separated the two germline ends. Per germline, CDR1 SGHDT and CDR2 YYEEEE. The CDR3 runs to 14 residues. The CDR3 here is CASSSRQLNQPQHF. DNA for the CDR3: TGTGCCAGCAGCTCTCGACAGTTAAATCAGCCCCAGCATTTT.

The J gene is TRBJ1-1, the V gene TRBV30, with 7 bases lining up with TRBD1. The trim removed 5 bases at V and 8 bases at J, leaving 11 bases unmatched. Germline values: CDR1 GTSNPN, CDR2 SVGIG (reference sequence). CDR3 length: 13 residues. The CDR3 reads CAWSTGIGGEAFF. CDR3 DNA sequence: TGTGCCTGGTCGACAGGGATCGGGGGCGAAGCTTTCTTT.

The rearrangement joins TRBV15 to TRBJ2-7; 12 bases match TRBD2. V gave up 8 bases and J gave up 2 bases; unmatched junction bases: 10. The CDR3 is 16 residues long. From germline, CDR1 is LNHNV and CDR2 YYDKDF (reference sequence). The CDR3 region has the DNA TGTGCCACCGCAGGACTAGCGGGAACCGCGCCCTACGAGCAGTACTTC. Encoded protein: CATAGLAGTAPYEQYF.

With regard to this clone: Within the sample, other DNA sequences also encode this same CDR3. The J gene is TRBJ2-6, the V gene TRBV28, with D perhaps TRBD1 (5 bases). The germline V and J ends were trimmed by 3 bases and 4 bases, with 16 bases remaining between them. Germline V gene lookup returns CDR1 MDHEN and CDR2 SYDVKM. The length of the CDR3 is 17 residues. CDR3 coding DNA: TGTGCCAGCAGTTTCCTGACAGACAGCTCCGGGGCCAACGTCCTGACTTTC. Translation gives CASSFLTDSSGANVLTF.